The sequence of this T cell receptor beta chain was determined in a study of cytomegalovirus exposure and HLA in healthy donors. This clone showed up just a few times. Its antigen is still unknown. Both 60 Vbeta primers and 13 Jbeta primers went into the PCR. Original handling: In a later analysis, 80 million or so unique TCR beta chains included roughly 11 million shared by two or more donors. Sequencing was performed with immunoSEQ multiplex PCR; in TCRdb, only in-frame clones are kept and a portion is missing. V and J calls and clone size are given by that table; D and trimming were obtained from the DNA. The repertoire holds roughly 100,000 clones, with around 67% as singletons. CDR3 size: 11 residues. Germline V lookup: CDR1 WSHSY, CDR2 SAAADI. The V end lost 5 bases, the J end lost 5 bases, and 6 bases lay between the germline ends. Points from the study as a whole: Reportedly, fewer N-insertions than the approximately 690-donor mean appeared in an Asian-associated ancestry cluster in a later analysis.

The clonotype comes from a woman aged 45-65 years in good health and CMV-seronegative. This chain uses TRBV10-2 with TRBJ2-5; D not resolved. Specimen: PBMCs. In DNA form, the CDR3 reads TGCGCCAGCAGTTACGGGGAGACCCAGTACTTC. Translation gives CASSYGETQYF.